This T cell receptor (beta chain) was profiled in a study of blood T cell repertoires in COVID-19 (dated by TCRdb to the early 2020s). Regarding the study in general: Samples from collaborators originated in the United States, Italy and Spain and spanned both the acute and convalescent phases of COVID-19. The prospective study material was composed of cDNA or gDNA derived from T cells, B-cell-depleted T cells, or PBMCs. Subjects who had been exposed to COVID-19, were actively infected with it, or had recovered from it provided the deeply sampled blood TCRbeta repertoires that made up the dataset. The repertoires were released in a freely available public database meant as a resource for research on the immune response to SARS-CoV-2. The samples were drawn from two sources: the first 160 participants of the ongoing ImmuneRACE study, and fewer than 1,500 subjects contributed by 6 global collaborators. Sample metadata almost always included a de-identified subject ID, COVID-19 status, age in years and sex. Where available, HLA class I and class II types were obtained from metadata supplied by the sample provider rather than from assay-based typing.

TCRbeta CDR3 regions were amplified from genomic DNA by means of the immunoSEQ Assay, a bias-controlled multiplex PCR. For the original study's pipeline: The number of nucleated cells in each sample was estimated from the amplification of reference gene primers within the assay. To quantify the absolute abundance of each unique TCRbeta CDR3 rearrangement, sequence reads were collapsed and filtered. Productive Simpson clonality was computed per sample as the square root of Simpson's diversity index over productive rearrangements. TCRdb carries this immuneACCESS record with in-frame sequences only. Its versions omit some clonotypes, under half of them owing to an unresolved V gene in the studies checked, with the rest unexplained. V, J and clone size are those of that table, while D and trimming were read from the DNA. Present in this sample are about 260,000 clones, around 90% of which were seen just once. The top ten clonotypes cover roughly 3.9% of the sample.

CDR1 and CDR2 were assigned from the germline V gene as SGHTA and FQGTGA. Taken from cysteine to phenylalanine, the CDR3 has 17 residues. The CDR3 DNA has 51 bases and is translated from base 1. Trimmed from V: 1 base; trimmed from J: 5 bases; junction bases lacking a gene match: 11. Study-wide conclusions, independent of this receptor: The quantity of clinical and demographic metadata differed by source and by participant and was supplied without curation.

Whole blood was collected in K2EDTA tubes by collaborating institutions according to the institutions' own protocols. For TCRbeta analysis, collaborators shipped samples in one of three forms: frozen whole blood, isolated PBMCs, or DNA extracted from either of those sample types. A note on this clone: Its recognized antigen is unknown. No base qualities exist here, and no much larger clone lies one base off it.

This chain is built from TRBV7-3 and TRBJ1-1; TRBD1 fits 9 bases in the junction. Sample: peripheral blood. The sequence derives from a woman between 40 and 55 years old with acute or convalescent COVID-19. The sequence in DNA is TGTGCCAGCAGCTTAAGTCGAAACAGGGGGCGAGAGACTGAAGCTTTCTTT. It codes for CASSLSRNRGRETEAFF.